The 29 T cell receptor beta chains below all came from one sample that was sequenced in a study of T cells in Graves' hyperthyroidism and ophthalmopathy. Authors of the study amplified TCR beta CDR3 regions from RNA transcripts. TCR CDR3 underwent first-round RT-PCR with the HTBI primer set. TCRdb re-called the multiplex PCR reads through MiXCR, storing one row per CDR3 protein. This sample has hundreds of thousands of distinct CDR3 sequences; 15% to 20% occur once, and the top ten carry around 4%. Sequencing input: blood. These receptors all come from a woman in her twenties or thirties with Graves' hyperthyroidism.

The rearrangement links TRBV18 to TRBJ2-7, with D maybe TRBD1 (6 bases). Looked up from germline, CDR1 is KGHSH and CDR2 is LQKENI. V was trimmed by 5 bases and J by 7 bases, leaving 15 bases between them. This CDR3 is built from 13 residues. The CDR3 reads CASSTDSPLEQYF. The CDR3 DNA follows: TGTGCCAGCTCAACGGACAGTCCGCTTGAGCAGTACTTC.

This chain connects TRBV20-1 to TRBJ2-3; 10 positions agree with TRBD1. Germline CDR1 DFQATT, CDR2 SNEGSKA (reference sequence). This CDR3 has 12 amino acids. The DNA for the CDR3 is TGCAGCGCAGGGACAGGGGAAGATACGCAGTATTTT. It translates to CSAGTGEDTQYF.

This clonotype was seen many times. This rearrangement joins TRBV5-8 to TRBJ1-1, with TRBD1 identical over 10 bases. V lost 5 bases, J lost 4 bases, and 8 bases stayed unmatched. There are 15 residues in the CDR3. Looked up from germline, CDR1 is SGHTS and CDR2 is YDEGEE. The CDR3 protein is CASRPADRGGTEAFF. CDR3 bases: TGTGCCAGCAGACCGGCGGACAGGGGGGGCACTGAAGCTTTCTTT. The whole variable domain, remainder taken from reference TRBV5-8 and TRBJ1-1, is EAGVTQSPTHLIKTRGQQATLRCSPISGHTSVYWYQQALGLGLQFLLWYDEGEERNRGNFPPRFSGRQFPNYSSELNVNALELEDSALYLCASRPADRGGTEAFFGQGTRLTVV.

This clonotype occurred a few times. The chain employs TRBV9 and TRBJ2-1, with TRBD2 matching 9 bases. From germline, CDR1 is SGDLS and CDR2 YYNGEE. The CDR3 totals 16 residues. The ends lost 4 bases at V and 7 bases at J; junction bases unmatched: 12. As DNA, the CDR3 is TGTGCCAGCAGCCTCTACTCAGCGGGAGGAGTTAATGAGCAGTTCTTC. This codes for CASSLYSAGGVNEQFF. The variable domain in full, with the rest retrieved from reference TRBV9 and TRBJ2-1, is DSGVTQTPKHLITATGQRVTLRCSPRSGDLSVYWYQQSLDQGLQFLIQYYNGEERAKGNILERFSAQQFPDLHSELNLSSLELGDSALYFCASSLYSAGGVNEQFFGPGTRLTVL.

This clonotype was counted only a few times. A read error may account for a junction end that differs from germline. This rearrangement joins TRBV18 to TRBJ2-7; D might be TRBD1 (5 bases). This CDR3 contains 13 residues. Germline V gene sequence: CDR1 KGHSH, CDR2 LQKENI. CDR3 residues: CASSPLDTYGQYF. In DNA, the CDR3 is TGTGCCAGCTCACCACTGGACACCTACGGGCAGTACTTC.

This clonotype was counted between two and nine times. The CDR3 sequence: CASRAGQGNYGYTF. CDR3 bases: TGTGCCAGCAGGGCAGGACAGGGGAACTATGGCTACACCTTC. J is TRBJ1-2 and V is TRBV11-3, with TRBD1 matching 9 bases. CDR1 is SGHNT, CDR2 YENEEA, per germline. V dropped 6 bases and J dropped 2; count of bases not matched to a gene: 4. The CDR3 has 14 amino acids.

This clonotype occurred many times. The V call is TRBV28, the J call TRBJ2-1, with 9 bases fitting TRBD2. This CDR3 is built from 18 residues. CDR1 and CDR2 from the germline V gene are MDHEN and SYDVKM. Unmatched junction bases numbered 16, after V lost 3 bases and J lost 7 bases. The CDR3 sequence: CASSLLAPLAGEENEQFF. The DNA for the CDR3 is TGTGCCAGCAGTTTGCTTGCTCCTTTAGCGGGAGAGGAAAATGAGCAGTTCTTC.

The gene calls are TRBV6-1 and TRBJ1-3; D gene ambiguous. Germline V gene data show CDR1 as MNHNS and CDR2 as SASEGT. With 6 bases removed from V and 6 bases from J, the gap between germline ends came to 6 bases. The CDR3 runs to 11 residues. The CDR3 loop is CASSLLNTIYF. CDR3 bases: TGTGCCAGCAGCCTCTTAAACACCATATATTTT.

Comment on this clonotype: A read error may explain this, as a much larger clone is one base away. This chain uses TRBV29-1 with TRBJ1-2, with a weak D call TRBD1 (5 bases). Trimming cost V 4 bases and J 4 bases, with 19 bases left between them. This CDR3 is built from 15 residues. Looked up from germline, CDR1 is SQVTM and CDR2 is ANQGSEA. The CDR3 region is CSVGGVELLGYGYTF. The CDR3 bases are TGCAGCGTTGGAGGGGTGGAGCTCCTCGGCTATGGCTACACCTTC.

This clonotype has more than one count but fewer than ten. V is TRBV20-1 and J is TRBJ1-6; maybe TRBD1 (6 bases). The CDR3 covers 15 residues. Germline CDR1 reads DFQATT; CDR2 reads SNEGSKA (reference sequence). V gave up 0 bases and J gave up 7 bases, with 13 bases separating them. The CDR3 spells CSARDVTGPNSPLHF. CDR3 coding DNA: TGCAGTGCTAGAGATGTGACAGGACCAAATTCACCCCTCCACTTT.

This clonotype showed up just a few times. The genes are TRBV30 and TRBJ2-3, with 8 bases fitting TRBD2. The CDR3 runs 15 residues. After removal of 6 bases from V and 4 bases from J, the junction contained 12 bases not matched to a gene. Looked up from germline, CDR1 is GTSNPN and CDR2 is SVGIG (reference sequence). DNA of the CDR3: TGTGCCTGCCACCCCAAGCGGGAGACGCCAGATACGCAGTATTTT. Its translation is CACHPKRETPDTQYF.

This clonotype appeared a few times. The chain links TRBV5-6 to TRBJ2-1; the D is unclear. Germline CDR1 and CDR2: SGHDT and YYEEEE. The CDR3 contains 16 residues. V lost 7 bases, J lost 8 bases, and 25 bases lay in between. The CDR3 nucleotides read TGTGCCAGCGGGCTACTGGACGGCCTAGGCCGGGATGAGCAGTTCTTC. Its translation is CASGLLDGLGRDEQFF.

This clonotype was found many times. This sequence joins TRBV20-1 and TRBJ2-5, with D perhaps TRBD1 (5 bases). CDR3 size: 13 residues. Germline V gene sequence: CDR1 DFQATT, CDR2 SNEGSKA (reference sequence). Trimming removed 3 bases from V and 1 base from J, with 9 bases in between. CDR3 in DNA: TGCAGTGCTAGTAGGGGCCCCCAAGAGACCCAGTACTTC. This encodes CSASRGPQETQYF.

This clonotype was detected many times. The chain recombines TRBV5-1 with TRBJ1-4; D gene ambiguous. V was trimmed by 5 bases and J by 3 bases, leaving 11 bases between them. CDR1 is SGHRS, CDR2 YFSETQ, per germline. The CDR3 contains 14 residues. Here the CDR3 reads CASRRDDANEKLFF. CDR3 in DNA: TGCGCCAGCAGACGTGACGACGCTAATGAAAAACTGTTTTTT.

The chain employs TRBV9 and TRBJ2-7; no clear D gene. The CDR3 sequence is 14 residues long. Germline lookup yields CDR1 SGDLS and CDR2 YYNGEE. Trimming pared 0 bases from V and 3 bases from J, leaving 10 bases between. Here the CDR3 reads CASSVGDQRYEQYF. In nucleotides, the CDR3 is TGTGCCAGCAGCGTAGGAGATCAACGCTACGAGCAGTACTTC. The full variable domain, with the rest looked up from reference TRBV9 and TRBJ2-7, is DSGVTQTPKHLITATGQRVTLRCSPRSGDLSVYWYQQSLDQGLQFLIQYYNGEERAKGNILERFSAQQFPDLHSELNLSSLELGDSALYFCASSVGDQRYEQYFGPGTRLTVT.

This clonotype was observed at least ten times. This chain uses TRBV30 with TRBJ2-7; 8 positions match TRBD2. The CDR3 spans 14 residues. J lost 2 bases, V lost 0 bases, and 3 bases had no gene match. CDR1 is GTSNPN and CDR2 is SVGIG in the germline V gene (reference sequence). CDR3 in DNA: TGTGCCTGGAGTGTGGTAGCGGGACCCTACGAGCAGTACTTC. It is translated as CAWSVVAGPYEQYF.

This chain uses TRBV7-9 with TRBJ2-2; D possibly corresponds to TRBD1 (6 bases). Trimming removed 5 bases from V and 3 bases from J, with 16 bases in between. Germline values: CDR1 SEHNR, CDR2 FQNEAQ (reference sequence). The CDR3 covers 16 residues. The CDR3 spells CASSQQRTAYTGELFF. The CDR3, as DNA: TGTGCCAGCAGCCAACAAAGGACAGCCTACACCGGGGAGCTGTTTTTT.

This chain uses TRBV29-1 with TRBJ1-1; 8 bases map to TRBD1. The CDR3 sequence is 13 residues long. CDR1 and CDR2 from the germline V gene are SQVTM and ANQGSEA. Germline trimming cut 6 bases from V and 14 bases from J; bases unmatched to any gene: 17. The CDR3 DNA sequence: TGCAGCGTCACCGGGACAGGCTCCTTATTTTTATTCTTT. It translates to CSVTGTGSLFLFF.

The chain has TRBV5-5 and TRBJ2-7, with 7 bases identical to TRBD2. Per germline, CDR1 SGHKS and CDR2 YYEKEE (reference sequence). The V segment lost 8 bases and the J segment 3 bases; nucleotides outside the gene matches: 17. The CDR3 runs to 16 residues. Here the CDR3 DNA reads TGTGCCAGTGACACGAGTGGCCGGGACTACTTCTACGAGCAGTACTTC. This codes for CASDTSGRDYFYEQYF.

This clonotype was seen many times. The V and J genes are TRBV2 and TRBJ2-3, with D possibly matching TRBD1 (5 bases). The CDR3 sequence is 17 residues long. The V gene lost 1 base and the J gene lost 0 bases, with 14 bases spanning the gap. Germline CDR1 is SNHLY and CDR2 is FYNNEI. CDR3 amino acids: CASSEEGLLTSTDTQYF. In DNA form, the CDR3 reads TGTGCCAGCAGTGAAGAGGGGCTTCTGACTAGCACAGATACGCAGTATTTT.

At least ten counts were recorded for this clonotype. The CDR3 bases are TGTGCCAGCAGCTTAGCGGTGGCGGAATACAATGAGCAGTTCTTC. Encoded protein: CASSLAVAEYNEQFF. The chain links TRBV7-2 to TRBJ2-1; D ambiguous. Germline V CDR1 and CDR2: SGHTA, FQGNSA. V lost 0 bases, J lost 4 bases, and 10 bases lay in between. The CDR3 runs to 15 residues.

This clonotype has more than one count but fewer than ten. The chain joins TRBV11-2 to TRBJ2-7; TRBD2 might be the D (7 bases). The CDR3 is 15 amino acids. V lost 8 bases and J lost 2, with 19 bases in between. CDR1 SGHAT and CDR2 FQNNGV come from the germline V gene. CDR3 region: CASGLGGAPPYEQYF. The CDR3 DNA is TGTGCCAGCGGGCTAGGGGGGGCACCGCCCTACGAGCAGTACTTC.

The chain has TRBV7-2 and TRBJ2-1; the D is unclear. The V end lost 1 base, the J end lost 10 bases, and 14 bases lay between the germline ends. Germline values: CDR1 SGHTA, CDR2 FQGNSA. The CDR3 loop spans 14 amino acids. In DNA, the CDR3 is TGTGCCAGCAGCTTAGATTTTGTCTCAAAGGAGCAGTTCTTC. Protein product: CASSLDFVSKEQFF.

The chain employs TRBV10-2 and TRBJ2-3; 10 positions agree with TRBD1. The germline V gene encodes CDR1 WSHSY and CDR2 SAAADI. The CDR3 spans 17 residues. Losses at the gene ends were 3 bases for V and 5 bases for J; bases not matched to a gene: 11. The CDR3 bases are TGCGCCAGCAGTGACCCCGGGACAGGGGCGGTGAGAGATACGCAGTATTTT. Protein product: CASSDPGTGAVRDTQYF.

Worth noting for this clonotype: A much larger clone differs from this one at a single base, so this may be a read error. The V gene is TRBV20-1, the J gene TRBJ1-1; no clear D gene. Germline V gives CDR1 DFQATT, CDR2 SNEGSKA (reference sequence). The CDR3 runs to 12 residues. Trimming took 4 bases from V and 2 from J, leaving 8 bases between them. DNA of the CDR3: TGCAGTGCTATCCGGGTAAACACTGAAGCTTTCTTT. Its translation: CSAIRVNTEAFF.

This clonotype was observed a few times. CDR3: CAISELSSDEQFF. The DNA for the CDR3 is TGTGCCATCAGTGAGTTATCGTCGGATGAGCAGTTCTTC. V is TRBV10-3 and J is TRBJ2-1; D is uncertain. Germline V gives CDR1 ENHRY, CDR2 SYGVKD. This CDR3 region has 13 residues. V dropped 1 base and J dropped 8 bases, with 9 bases sitting between them.

A remark on this clonotype: Since a much larger clone is just one base distant, this may be a read error. This chain links TRBV18 with TRBJ2-3, with D possibly called TRBD1 or TRBD2 (5 bases each). Germline values: CDR1 KGHSH, CDR2 LQKENI. There are 15 residues in the CDR3. CDR3: CASSQGTASTDTRYF. The CDR3 nucleotides read TGTGCCAGCTCACAAGGGACGGCCAGCACAGATACGCGGTATTTT. Drawing the rest from reference TRBV18 and TRBJ2-3, the complete variable domain is NAGVMQNPRHLVRRRGQEARLRCSPMKGHSHVYWYRQLPEEGLKFMVYLQKENIIDESGMPKERFSAEFPKEGPSILRIQQVVRGDSAAYFCASSQGTASTDTRYFGPGTRLTVL.

This clonotype was observed a handful of times. The chain links TRBV7-2 to TRBJ1-2, with 8 nucleotides matching TRBD1. The CDR3 extends over 13 amino acids. From germline, CDR1 is SGHTA and CDR2 FQGNSA. V was clipped by 2 bases and J by 7 bases; unmatched bases: 3. The DNA of the CDR3 is TGTGCCAGCAGCTTATCAGGGGGCTCTGGCTACACCTTC. It codes for CASSLSGGSGYTF.

The chain joins TRBV27 to TRBJ2-3; weak D call: TRBD1 (6 bases). The CDR3 totals 12 residues. Germline CDR1 reads MNHEY; CDR2 reads SMNVEV (reference sequence). Trimming removed 10 bases from V and 6 bases from J, with 14 bases in between. CDR3 amino acids: CATGTTRDTQYF. DNA for the CDR3: TGTGCCACCGGGACAACCCGGGATACGCAGTATTTT.